Following are 6 T cell receptor beta chains from one sample sequenced in a study of CD8 T cells in ankylosing spondylitis. TCRdb used MiXCR to reprocess the 5' RACE reads, holding one entry per CDR3 protein. The sample shows around 250,000 distinct CDR3 sequences, about 10% of them seen only once. Material for sequencing was blood, either unsorted or a sorted T cell fraction (not recorded which). These receptors all come from a male donor with ankylosing spondylitis or in good health (not recorded which).

Only a few counts were recorded for this clonotype. The V gene is TRBV18, the J gene TRBJ1-2, with no clear D. Germline loops: CDR1 KGHSH, CDR2 LQKENI. Trimming removed 0 bases from V and 7 bases from J, with 12 bases in between. This CDR3 comprises 14 residues. The CDR3 spells CASSPPVEVSGYTF. The DNA for the CDR3 is TGTGCCAGCTCACCACCGGTTGAAGTCAGTGGCTACACCTTC. The full variable domain, completed using reference TRBV18 and TRBJ1-2, is NAGVMQNPRHLVRRRGQEARLRCSPMKGHSHVYWYRQLPEEGLKFMVYLQKENIIDESGMPKERFSAEFPKEGPSILRIQQVVRGDSAAYFCASSPPVEVSGYTFGSGTRLTVV.

This clonotype came up many times. The J gene is TRBJ2-1, the V gene TRBV27; 11 bases agree with TRBD2. Germline-derived CDR1 and CDR2 are MNHEY and SMNVEV (reference sequence). CDR3 length: 15 amino acids. V shed 6 bases and J 7 bases; nucleotides not matched to a gene: 8. The CDR3 region has the DNA TGTGCCAGCAGCTTTAGCGGGGGGGCGTGGAATGAGCAGTTCTTC. Translating it yields CASSFSGGAWNEQFF.

This chain links TRBV28 with TRBJ2-3, with no clear D. Germline CDR1 reads MDHEN; CDR2 reads SYDVKM. The CDR3 spans 12 residues. The germline V and J ends were trimmed by 5 bases and 4 bases, with 7 bases remaining between them. In DNA, the CDR3 is TGTGCCAGCAGTGTGTTTGCAGATACGCAGTATTTT. Amino acids: CASSVFADTQYF. Based on the CDR3 plus reference TRBV28 and TRBJ2-3, the full variable domain is DVKVTQSSRYLVKRTGEKVFLECVQDMDHENMFWYRQDPGLGLRLIYFSYDVKMKEKGDIPEGYSVSREKKERFSLILESASTNQTSMYLCASSVFADTQYFGPGTRLTVL.

This clonotype has a count of ten or more. The chain couples TRBV7-8 to TRBJ2-5; 8 bases line up with TRBD2. The CDR3 is 15 amino acids. After removal of 5 bases from V and 5 bases from J, the junction contained 10 bases not matched to a gene. Germline CDR1 SGHVS, CDR2 FQNEAQ. For the CDR3, the DNA is TGTGCCAGCAGCCCCCTTGGCGGGGGGCTGGAGACCCAGTACTTC. Protein sequence: CASSPLGGGLETQYF.

This clonotype was detected many times. The chain combines TRBV6-1 with TRBJ2-1, with 9 positions matching TRBD2. The trim removed 6 bases at V and 3 bases at J, leaving 3 bases unmatched. This CDR3 region has 14 residues. CDR1 is MNHNS, CDR2 SASEGT, per germline. The CDR3 is CASSAGGGYNEQFF. The CDR3 DNA is TGTGCCAGCAGCGCGGGAGGGGGCTACAATGAGCAGTTCTTC.

There are many counts of this clonotype. V and J are TRBV15 and TRBJ2-7; the D is unclear. Germline V gene lookup returns CDR1 LNHNV and CDR2 YYDKDF (reference sequence). Trimming left V 0 bases short and J 1 base short, with 7 bases between. There are 14 residues in the CDR3. The CDR3 DNA follows: TGTGCCACCAGCAGAGATGAAGGGTCCTACGAGCAGTACTTC. Translated, it gives CATSRDEGSYEQYF.